This T cell receptor (beta chain) was recovered during a study of regulatory T cells in long-lasting Graves disease. The time point: persistent/refractory GD, antithyroid drugs over 5 years with positive TRAb. There was RNA extracted from PBMCs, and the TCR library was made from it. Graves' disease diagnoses used American Thyroid Association guidelines. EDTA tubes collected nine milliliters of peripheral blood. The TCR beta library used iRepertoire HTBI primers with Arm-PCR amplification of CDR3. TCRdb reanalysed the multiplex PCR reads using MiXCR and keeps one entry per CDR3 protein. The top ten clones hold about an eighth of a sample with about 460,000 distinct CDR3 sequences, 22% of them seen once. V gave up 8 bases and J gave up 2 bases, with 9 bases separating them. In germline, CDR1 is GTSNPN, CDR2 SVGIG (reference sequence). The CDR3 runs to 11 residues. This clonotype was detected many times.

This rearrangement joins TRBV30 to TRBJ1-1; D perhaps matches TRBD1 (5 bases). The starting material was peripheral blood mononuclear cells (PBMCs), obtained when the disease was refractory, from a patient treated with antithyroid drugs. The receptor's source is a female donor with Graves disease. DNA of the CDR3: TGTGCCCGACAGAGCAACACTGAAGCTTTCTTT. Encoded protein: CARQSNTEAFF.